This TCR beta chain is from a study of cytomegalovirus exposure and HLA in healthy donors. With 60 Vbeta and 13 Jbeta primers, the PCR was carried out. Original processing methods: Tens of millions of unique TCR beta chains, roughly 11 million of them shared, were counted by a later analysis. Produced via immunoSEQ multiplex PCR; TCRdb's table is partial and in-frame only. Clone size and V and J calls were adopted from that table, with D and trimming inferred from the DNA. Here the sample spans roughly 140,000 clones, 84% being singletons. This clone showed up just once. What it binds is not known. Findings and limits, study-wide: Among TCR beta chains of equal frequency, HLA-associated ones were more clonally expanded in a later analysis. Three CMV-associated chains proved CMV antigen-specific in vitro.

Sequenced material: PBMCs. This receptor was obtained from a boy younger than 10 in good health and CMV-seronegative.

This CDR3 reads CASSCDLGGFHGYTF. The CDR3 region has the DNA TGTGCCAGCAGTTGTGATCTCGGGGGTTTCCATGGCTACACCTTC. The J gene is TRBJ1-2, the V gene TRBV6-5, with a possible D match to TRBD1 (5 bases). The CDR3 has 15 amino acids. Germline assignment: CDR1 MNHEY and CDR2 SVGAGI. Trimming shortened V by 4 bases and J by 6 bases, and 18 bases separated the two germline ends.